These 18 T cell receptor beta chains were all obtained from the same sample, sequenced in a study of blood T cell repertoires in COVID-19. TCRdb's table, derived via immunoSEQ multiplex PCR, lists solely in-frame clones and lacks some. The sample includes tens of thousands of clones, more than 90% of them seen just once. The specimen sequenced was peripheral blood. The receptors here all came from a woman over 75 with acute or convalescent COVID-19.

This chain connects TRBV30 to TRBJ1-4; no firm D call. V lost 4 bases, J lost 7 bases, and 13 bases lay in between. This CDR3 spans 13 amino acids. CDR1 and CDR2 (germline): GTSNPN, SVGIG (reference sequence). The CDR3 region has the DNA TGTGCCTGGAATGCGGGATTGGGTGAAAAACTGTTTTTT. Encoded protein: CAWNAGLGEKLFF.

The rearrangement joins TRBV23-1 to TRBJ1-3; D is perhaps TRBD1 (6 bases). TRBV23-1 is an open reading frame whose function is uncertain. V was trimmed by 0 bases and J by 6 bases, leaving 21 bases between them. The CDR3 has 18 residues. Here the CDR3 reads CASSQSTGIPGAPNTIYF. Here the CDR3 DNA reads TGCGCCAGCAGTCAATCTACCGGAATTCCAGGGGCCCCAAACACCATATATTTT.

This rearrangement joins TRBV15 to TRBJ2-3; 8 positions match TRBD2. V shed 9 bases and J 4 bases; nucleotides not matched to a gene: 9. The CDR3 runs 14 residues. Germline values: CDR1 LNHNV, CDR2 YYDKDF (reference sequence). CDR3 nucleotide sequence: TGTGCCACGGCCCGGGGGGGGCCATCAGATACGCAGTATTTT. Protein sequence: CATARGGPSDTQYF. The full variable domain, its missing parts supplied by reference TRBV15 and TRBJ2-3, is DAMVIQNPRYQVTQFGKPVTLSCSQTLNHNVMYWYQQKSSQAPKLLFHYYDKDFNNEADTPDNFQSRRPNTSFCFLDIRSPGLGDTAMYLCATARGGPSDTQYFGPGTRLTVL.

This clone has only one observation. The J gene is TRBJ2-7, the V gene TRBV5-1, with 8 bases matching TRBD1. The CDR3 runs to 13 residues. Germline CDR1 reads SGHRS; CDR2 reads YFSETQ. The V gene end was trimmed by 3 bases and the J gene end by 1 base; junction bases not matched to a gene: 0. CDR3 residues: CASSWTGSYEQYF. The CDR3 coding sequence is TGCGCCAGCAGCTGGACAGGGTCCTACGAGCAGTACTTC.

The V call is TRBV14, the J call TRBJ2-7, with 12 bases matching TRBD2. The trim removed 4 bases at V and 2 bases at J, leaving 0 bases unmatched. CDR1 SGHDN and CDR2 FVKESK come from the germline V gene. The CDR3 loop spans 14 amino acids. CDR3 protein: CASSPSGGAYEQYF. The CDR3 DNA sequence: TGTGCCAGCAGCCCTAGCGGGGGGGCCTACGAGCAGTACTTC.

The V call is TRBV2, the J call TRBJ1-4; D gene unclear. The ends were cut back, 4 bases at V and 7 bases at J, with 13 bases in the middle. Germline CDR1 SNHLY, CDR2 FYNNEI. The CDR3 totals 14 residues. CDR3 loop: CASSVYQITEKLFF. The CDR3 nucleotides read TGTGCCAGCAGTGTTTACCAGATTACTGAAAAACTGTTTTTT. Based on the CDR3 plus reference TRBV2 and TRBJ1-4, the full variable domain is EPEVTQTPSHQVTQMGQEVILRCVPISNHLYFYWYRQILGQKVEFLVSFYNNEISEKSEIFDDQFSVERPDGSNFTLKIRSTKLEDSAMYFCASSVYQITEKLFFGSGTQLSVL.

The rearrangement joins TRBV7-2 to TRBJ1-2; the match to TRBD1 covers 10 bases. Trimming took 7 bases from V and 7 from J; bases not matched to a gene: 9. In germline, CDR1 is SGHTA, CDR2 FQGNSA. The CDR3 loop spans 14 amino acids. The CDR3 here is CASIQTGGLGGYTF. CDR3 DNA sequence: TGTGCCAGCATCCAGACAGGGGGCCTCGGTGGCTACACCTTC.

This chain connects TRBV19 to TRBJ2-2, with 9 bases lining up with TRBD2. Unmatched junction bases numbered 11, after V lost 5 bases and J lost 4 bases. The CDR3 is 17 residues long. Germline values: CDR1 LNHDA, CDR2 SQIVND (reference sequence). The CDR3, as DNA: TGTGCCAGTAGTTCAGACCGCGGGGGGGCCGGCACCGGGGAGCTGTTTTTT. It encodes CASSSDRGGAGTGELFF.

The chain joins TRBV29-1 to TRBJ1-2; 10 bases are a match to TRBD1. Trimming took 3 bases from V and 4 from J; bases not matched to a gene: 5. The germline V gene has CDR1 SQVTM and CDR2 ANQGSEA. The CDR3 contains 14 residues. CDR3 coding DNA: TGCAGCGTTGATTCGGGACAGGGGCTCTATGGCTACACCTTC. Translated: CSVDSGQGLYGYTF.

This chain connects TRBV2 to TRBJ2-1; 8 bases map to TRBD1. From germline, CDR1 is SNHLY and CDR2 FYNNEI. CDR3 length: 17 amino acids. J gave up 0 bases and V 7 bases, and 11 bases lay outside the gene matches. This CDR3 reads CASMGRGRGGSYNEQFF. In DNA, the CDR3 is TGTGCCAGCATGGGCAGGGGGCGAGGTGGCTCCTACAATGAGCAGTTCTTC.

The V gene is TRBV5-6, the J gene TRBJ1-6, with D hard to call. CDR1 is SGHDT and CDR2 is YYEEEE in the germline V gene. The CDR3 loop spans 14 amino acids. The germline V and J ends were trimmed by 4 bases and 7 bases, with 12 bases remaining between them. In DNA form, the CDR3 reads TGTGCCAGCAGCGGGAGGTACTACAATTCACCCCTCCACTTT. Protein: CASSGRYYNSPLHF.

This clone was counted between two and nine times. This chain uses TRBV27 with TRBJ1-2, with no clear D. The germline V gene has CDR1 MNHEY and CDR2 SMNVEV (reference sequence). This CDR3 is built from 13 residues. Trimming removed 5 bases from V and 7 bases from J, with 14 bases in between. The CDR3 sequence: CASSPLGGLGYTF. CDR3 coding DNA: TGTGCCAGCAGTCCCCTTGGCGGGCTTGGCTACACCTTC.

The chain recombines TRBV27 with TRBJ2-7, with a weak D call TRBD1 (6 bases). The CDR3 consists of 16 residues. Germline CDR1 and CDR2: MNHEY and SMNVEV (reference sequence). The V end lost 1 base, the J end lost 2 bases, and 15 bases lay between the germline ends. CDR3 DNA: TGTGCCAGCAGTTTATACCCTCGACAGGCCCCCTACGAGCAGTACTTC. Its protein product is CASSLYPRQAPYEQYF.

The chain joins TRBV10-1 to TRBJ2-3; 8 nucleotides align to TRBD2. Unmatched junction bases numbered 6, after V lost 6 bases and J lost 4 bases. Germline CDR1 is WNHNN and CDR2 is SYGVQD (reference sequence). The CDR3 contains 14 residues. The CDR3 region is CASSPGGAADTQYF. The CDR3 DNA reads TGCGCCAGCAGCCCCGGGGGGGCGGCAGATACGCAGTATTTT.

The chain employs TRBV5-1 and TRBJ2-2; tentatively, D is TRBD2 (7 bases). CDR3 length: 14 amino acids. Per the germline V gene, CDR1 is SGHRS and CDR2 is YFSETQ. V lost 2 bases and J 6 bases, leaving 11 bases between the germline ends. The CDR3 sequence: CASSLGGAAGELFF. The CDR3 bases are TGCGCCAGCAGCTTAGGGGGGGCGGCCGGGGAGCTGTTTTTT.

The chain recombines TRBV7-8 with TRBJ2-3; 10 nucleotides match TRBD2. In germline, CDR1 is SGHVS, CDR2 FQNEAQ. The length of the CDR3 is 16 residues. V shed 5 bases, J shed 2 bases, and the junction held 7 bases outside the gene matches. The CDR3 DNA reads as TGTGCCAGCAGCCCCCGGACTAGCGGATCCACAGATACGCAGTATTTT. It specifies CASSPRTSGSTDTQYF. The full variable domain, completed using reference TRBV7-8 and TRBJ2-3, is GAGVSQSPRYKVAKRGQDVALRCDPISGHVSLFWYQQALGQGPEFLTYFQNEAQLDKSGLPSDRFFAERPEGSVSTLKIQRTQQEDSAVYLCASSPRTSGSTDTQYFGPGTRLTVL.

The chain is built from TRBV7-9 and TRBJ1-2, with D hard to call. Germline CDR1 SEHNR, CDR2 FQNEAQ (reference sequence). This CDR3 contains 14 residues. V was clipped by 0 bases and J by 4 bases, with 9 bases between them. The CDR3 bases are TGTGCCAGCAGCTTAGCCGGGGAGCGCTATGGCTACACCTTC. This translates into CASSLAGERYGYTF. Supplemented by reference TRBV7-9 and TRBJ1-2, the full variable domain reads DTGVSQNPRHKITKRGQNVTFRCDPISEHNRLYWYRQTLGQGPEFLTYFQNEAQLEKSRLLSDRFSAERPKGSFSTLEIQRTEQGDSAMYLCASSLAGERYGYTFGSGTRLTVV.

V is TRBV6-4 and J is TRBJ2-2; 11 nucleotides align to TRBD2. Germline assignment: CDR1 MRHNA and CDR2 SNTAGT. V lost 6 bases to trimming and J lost 5 bases; unmatched junction nucleotides: 2. This CDR3 has 14 amino acids. CDR3 sequence (DNA): TGTGCCAGCAGAGCTAGCGGGGGGACCGGGGAGCTGTTTTTT. Amino acids: CASRASGGTGELFF.